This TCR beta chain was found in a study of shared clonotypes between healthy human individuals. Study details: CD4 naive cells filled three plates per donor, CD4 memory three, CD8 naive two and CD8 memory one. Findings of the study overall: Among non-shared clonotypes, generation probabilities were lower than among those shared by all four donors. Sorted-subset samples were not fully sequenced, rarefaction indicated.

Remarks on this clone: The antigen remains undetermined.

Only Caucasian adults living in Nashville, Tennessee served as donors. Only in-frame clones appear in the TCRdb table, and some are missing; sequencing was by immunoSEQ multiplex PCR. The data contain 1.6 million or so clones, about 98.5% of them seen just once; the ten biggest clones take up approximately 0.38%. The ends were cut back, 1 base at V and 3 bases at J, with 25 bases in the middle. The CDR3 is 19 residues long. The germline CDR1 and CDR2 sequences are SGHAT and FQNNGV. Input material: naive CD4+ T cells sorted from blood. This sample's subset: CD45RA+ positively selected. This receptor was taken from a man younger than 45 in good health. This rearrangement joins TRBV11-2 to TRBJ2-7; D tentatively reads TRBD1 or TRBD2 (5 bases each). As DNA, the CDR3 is TGTGCCAGCAGCTTAGCGGCTAGGCTTGGCCTCGGGGCCCTCTACGAGCAGTACTTC. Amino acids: CASSLAARLGLGALYEQYF.